One and the same sample provided the 22 T cell receptor beta chains below, sequenced in a study of STAT3 mutations in large granular lymphocyte leukemia. General study points: Every T-LGLL patient had at least one immunodominant TCRbeta clonotype.

Their cognate antigens are unknown. Repertoires were generated with immunoSEQ multiplex PCR, while TCRdb's copy carries only in-frame clones and drops some. The table has more than 3,500 clones, about 66% seen once. The sample taken for sequencing was PBMCs. The receptors were sampled from a human donor with T large granular lymphocyte leukemia. Some clones in this sample may be carry-over from other donors' samples.

J is TRBJ2-7 and V is TRBV7-9; 9 bases fit TRBD1. The CDR3 is 14 residues long. With V trimmed by 1 base and J by 5 bases, 3 bases remained unmatched. The germline CDR1 and CDR2 sequences are SEHNR and FQNEAQ (reference sequence). CDR3 sequence: CASSLGTGADEQYF. The CDR3 nucleotides are TGTGCCAGCAGCTTAGGGACAGGGGCTGACGAGCAGTACTTC.

The rearrangement uses TRBV29-1 and TRBJ2-5; D may be TRBD1 or TRBD2 (6 bases each). The CDR3 extends over 15 amino acids. Between the trimmed V and J ends, which lost 1 base and 1 base, there was a span of 13 bases. From germline, CDR1 is SQVTM and CDR2 ANQGSEA. The chain's CDR3 is CSVEAGAGAQETQYF. CDR3 coding DNA: TGCAGCGTTGAAGCGGGGGCAGGTGCCCAAGAGACCCAGTACTTC. Full variable domain (outside the CDR3, taken from reference TRBV29-1 and TRBJ2-5): SAVISQKPSRDICQRGTSLTIQCQVDSQVTMMFWYRQQPGQSLTLIATANQGSEATYESGFVIDKFPISRPNLTFSTLTVSNMSPEDSSIYLCSVEAGAGAQETQYFGPGTRLLVL.

The V gene is TRBV5-1, the J gene TRBJ2-7, with 11 bases lining up with TRBD2. Germline CDR1 SGHRS, CDR2 YFSETQ. The CDR3 loop spans 15 amino acids. Trimming removed 2 bases from V and 6 bases from J; junction bases left unmatched: 7. CDR3 in amino acids: CASSLLAGEGAEQYF. In nucleotides, the CDR3 is TGCGCCAGCAGCTTACTAGCGGGAGAAGGGGCCGAGCAGTACTTC.

Sample share makes this clone medium-sized. The chain combines TRBV6-5 with TRBJ1-5; maybe TRBD1 (6 bases). Trimming cost V 4 bases and J 5 bases, with 12 bases left between them. Germline CDR1 MNHEY, CDR2 SVGAGI. The CDR3 is made up of 14 amino acids. The CDR3, as DNA: TGTGCCAGCAGTTCACTCGCAGGGGATCAGCCCCAGCATTTT. Translating gives CASSSLAGDQPQHF.

This clone has a handful of counts. The chain combines TRBV12-5 with TRBJ2-3; no definite D call. This CDR3 spans 13 amino acids. Trimming shortened V by 4 bases and J by 1 base, and 6 bases separated the two germline ends. CDR1 is LGHNT, CDR2 FRNRAP, per germline. The CDR3 loop is CASGYSGTDTQYF. The CDR3 bases are TGTGCTAGTGGTTATTCGGGCACAGATACGCAGTATTTT.

The rearrangement uses TRBV29-1 and TRBJ1-3; D is ambiguous. The germline CDR1 and CDR2 sequences are SQVTM and ANQGSEA. The CDR3 is 12 residues long. Trimming stripped 7 bases from V and 4 bases from J, with 11 bases between. CDR3 region: CSAGESGNTIYF. The CDR3 DNA reads TGCAGCGCCGGGGAGTCAGGAAACACCATATATTTT. Full variable domain (remainder filled in from reference TRBV29-1 and TRBJ1-3): SAVISQKPSRDICQRGTSLTIQCQVDSQVTMMFWYRQQPGQSLTLIATANQGSEATYESGFVIDKFPISRPNLTFSTLTVSNMSPEDSSIYLCSAGESGNTIYFGEGSWLTVV.

The rearrangement joins TRBV4-3 to TRBJ2-1, with 7 nucleotides matching TRBD2. Germline assignment: CDR1 LGHNA and CDR2 YSLEER. CDR3 length: 19 residues. V shed 0 bases, J shed 7 bases, and the junction held 18 bases outside the gene matches. DNA of the CDR3: TGCGCCAGCAGCCAAGATGAAGGTGGTAGAGTAGCGGGCCTAAATGAGCAGTTCTTC. It translates to CASSQDEGGRVAGLNEQFF.

The chain couples TRBV7-9 to TRBJ1-2, with D maybe TRBD1 (5 bases). V was pared by 5 bases and J by 2 bases, with 18 bases between. The germline gives CDR1 SEHNR, CDR2 FQNEAQ (reference sequence). The CDR3 runs to 16 residues. CDR3: CASSQTGGARNYGYTF. CDR3 nucleotides: TGTGCCAGCAGCCAAACAGGAGGGGCCCGGAACTATGGCTACACCTTC.

The CDR3 here is CASSLQGKSPLHF. DNA of the CDR3: TGTGCCAGTAGTTTACAGGGGAAGTCACCCCTCCACTTT. The chain links TRBV19 to TRBJ1-6, with 7 positions matching TRBD1. Germline V gene sequence: CDR1 LNHDA, CDR2 SQIVND (reference sequence). V was clipped by 5 bases and J by 10 bases; unmatched bases: 5. The CDR3 contains 13 residues.

The CDR3 coding sequence is TGTGCCAGCAGCCGTGGGGGGGTAACCTACGAGCAGTACTTC. It codes for CASSRGGVTYEQYF. The rearrangement joins TRBV5-6 to TRBJ2-7; 7 bases align to TRBD2. The germline V gene has CDR1 SGHDT and CDR2 YYEEEE. V gave up 4 bases and J gave up 2 bases; unmatched junction bases: 6. The CDR3 consists of 14 residues.

The table lists this clone with a few counts. V and J are TRBV5-1 and TRBJ2-5, with 8 positions matching TRBD1. CDR3 length equals 14 residues. Germline values: CDR1 SGHRS, CDR2 YFSETQ. J gave up 2 bases and V 4 bases, and 4 bases lay outside the gene matches. CDR3 in amino acids: CASSTGQAQETQYF. In nucleotides, the CDR3 is TGCGCCAGCAGCACGGGACAGGCACAAGAGACCCAGTACTTC.

This clone is judged large. The rearrangement uses TRBV6-1 and TRBJ1-5; a possible D gene is TRBD1 (5 bases). Germline assignment: CDR1 MNHNS and CDR2 SASEGT. The CDR3 covers 15 residues. The V gene lost 2 bases and the J gene lost 5 bases, with 13 bases spanning the gap. In DNA, the CDR3 is TGTGCCAGCAGTGAATGGGCAGGGCGGGATCAGCCCCAGCATTTT. Protein product: CASSEWAGRDQPQHF.

This clone has just one count. The V call is TRBV29-1, the J call TRBJ2-7, with 10 bases aligning to TRBD1. The junction had 12 bases not matched to a gene; V was cut back by 6 bases and J by 1 base. Germline lookup yields CDR1 SQVTM and CDR2 ANQGSEA. The CDR3 is 16 residues long. The CDR3 reads CSVLGGWGQGSYEQYF. For the CDR3, the DNA is TGCAGCGTGTTGGGCGGATGGGGACAGGGGTCCTACGAGCAGTACTTC.

This clone was detected once. The gene calls are TRBV7-9 and TRBJ2-5, with D perhaps being TRBD1 or TRBD2 (7 bases each). V lost 4 bases and J 3 bases, leaving 12 bases between the germline ends. The CDR3 covers 14 residues. The germline CDR1 and CDR2 sequences are SEHNR and FQNEAQ (reference sequence). The CDR3 nucleotides are TGTGCCAGCAGCTCGCAGGGGGGGGAAGAGACCCAGTACTTC. Translation gives CASSSQGGEETQYF.

This clone was seen only a few times. The rearrangement uses TRBV5-1 and TRBJ2-7; 7 bases are shared with TRBD1. Germline V gene data show CDR1 as SGHRS and CDR2 as YFSETQ. Germline trimming cut 0 bases from V and 3 bases from J; bases unmatched to any gene: 6. CDR3 length: 15 residues. The CDR3 loop is CASSLEFGTVYEQYF. The CDR3 region has the DNA TGCGCCAGCAGCTTGGAGTTTGGGACAGTCTACGAGCAGTACTTC.

This clone was detected once. The chain combines TRBV18 with TRBJ1-6; a weak D match, TRBD1 (5 bases). Germline lookup yields CDR1 KGHSH and CDR2 LQKENI. The length of the CDR3 is 16 residues. V lost 5 bases, J lost 5 bases, and 16 bases lay in between. The CDR3 coding sequence is TGTGCCAGCTCATCAAACATGGACACGAATAATTCACCCCTCCACTTT. This encodes CASSSNMDTNNSPLHF.

This sequence joins TRBV7-2 and TRBJ1-2; D is perhaps TRBD1 (6 bases). Per the germline V gene, CDR1 is SGHTA and CDR2 is FQGNSA. The CDR3 totals 14 residues. V was pared by 8 bases and J by 0 bases, with 13 bases between. CDR3 DNA: TGTGCCAGCCGAGTGACAGGAGCTAACTATGGCTACACCTTC. Its translation: CASRVTGANYGYTF. Drawing the rest from reference TRBV7-2 and TRBJ1-2, the complete variable domain is GAGVSQSPSNKVTEKGKDVELRCDPISGHTALYWYRQSLGQGLEFLIYFQGNSAPDKSGLPSDRFSAERTGGSVSTLTIQRTQQEDSAVYLCASRVTGANYGYTFGSGTRLTVV.

This clone was found a few times. The chain employs TRBV28 and TRBJ2-2; D uncertain. The V and J ends lost 3 bases and 6 bases respectively, with 11 bases between them. The CDR3 loop spans 14 amino acids. The germline gives CDR1 MDHEN, CDR2 SYDVKM. CDR3 DNA: TGTGCCAGCAGTTTCTCCAGGTCATCCGGGGAGCTGTTTTTT. Its protein is CASSFSRSSGELFF.

V gene TRBV7-9 combines with J gene TRBJ1-6; 9 bases line up with TRBD1. V lost 6 bases to trimming and J lost 10 bases; unmatched junction nucleotides: 13. The CDR3 loop spans 16 amino acids. CDR1 and CDR2 (germline): SEHNR, FQNEAQ (reference sequence). The CDR3 coding sequence is TGTGCCAGCAGGGACTCACAACAGGGGGCATTATCACCCCTCCACTTT. Encoded protein: CASRDSQQGALSPLHF.

This clone has more than one count but fewer than ten. The chain is built from TRBV30 and TRBJ1-1, with D perhaps matching TRBD1 (5 bases). Trimming left V 8 bases short and J 1 base short, with 14 bases between. CDR1 and CDR2 (germline): GTSNPN, SVGIG (reference sequence). CDR3 length: 13 residues. The CDR3 here is CAGRTGQNTEAFF. The CDR3 bases are TGTGCCGGCCGCACGGGGCAGAACACTGAAGCTTTCTTT.

This chain joins TRBV9 and TRBJ1-6, with D possibly TRBD1 on 5 matching bases. CDR1 SGDLS and CDR2 YYNGEE come from the germline V gene. The CDR3 is 15 residues long. V was clipped by 3 bases and J by 10 bases, with 17 bases between them. The CDR3 coding sequence is TGTGCCAGCAGCGCCCTACCCGGGGGTGGATCACCCCTCCACTTT. This encodes CASSALPGGGSPLHF.

This clone was seen only once. This chain joins TRBV7-9 and TRBJ1-3; tentative D call: TRBD1 (5 bases). This CDR3 has 16 residues. Germline CDR1 is SEHNR and CDR2 is FQNEAQ (reference sequence). V gave up 1 base and J gave up 5 bases, with 15 bases separating them. The CDR3 sequence is CASSLGWLGARNTIYF. The CDR3 DNA reads as TGTGCCAGCAGCTTAGGATGGTTAGGGGCAAGAAACACCATATATTTT.